This TCR beta chain was identified during a study of T cell responses to AZD1222 COVID-19 vaccine. Study-wide findings and caveats: Across the whole spike, CD4 TCRs peaked at regions 160-218 and 743-854. Increased Spike-specific TCR breadth and depth were observed after two AZD1222 doses.

The germline V and J ends were trimmed by 5 bases and 2 bases, with 13 bases remaining between them. This CDR3 contains 14 residues. Germline CDR1 and CDR2: SGHNT and YYREEE (reference sequence). Only in-frame clones appear in the TCRdb table, and some are missing; sequencing was by immunoSEQ multiplex PCR. The table has 70,000 to 90,000 clones, 80% to 90% seen once. Comment on this clone: What it recognizes is unknown.

The receptor was derived from an adult who received the AZD1222 COVID-19 vaccine. The chain carries TRBV5-4 and TRBJ1-1; tentative D call: TRBD1 (5 bases). Sequencing used peripheral blood, obtained 28 days after the second AZD1222 dose. This CDR3 reads CASREGLGNTEAFF. DNA of the CDR3: TGTGCCAGCAGGGAGGGGCTAGGAAACACTGAAGCTTTCTTT.